The entry below describes one T cell receptor beta chain. Its antigen is unknown. This CDR3 contains 16 residues. Trimming took off 10 bases at V and 0 bases at J, with 18 bases between the two ends. Germline-derived CDR1 and CDR2 are MNHEY and SMNVEV (reference sequence). Sequencing in the ViraFEST assay came after antigen-specific CD4+ T cells had been expanded with viral peptide pools, which were used to stimulate PBMC. At the end of roughly ten days of culture, CD4+ T cells were isolated. Having tested negative for nucleocapsid antibodies, the vaccine recipients showed no prior SARS-CoV-2 infection. Both day 3 and day 7 saw half the medium replaced with IL-2 medium. This sample stems from a study of vaccination effects on CD4 cells after COVID-19. TCRdb's copy holds only in-frame clones and misses some; the assay was immunoSEQ multiplex PCR. The sample has some 52,000 clones; 75% to 85% are singletons.

This receptor was identified in a human donor who received a COVID-19 vaccine. V gene TRBV27 combines with J gene TRBJ1-4; no firm D call. The sequencing used CD4+ T cells from PBMCs cultured with HCoV-OC43 spike peptides, collected before COVID-19 vaccination. Stated subset: HCoV-OC43 spike overlapping peptide pool stimulation. The DNA for the CDR3 is TGTGCCACCATGGTGGGCCCCGGAGCAACTAATGAAAAACTGTTTTTT. Protein: CATMVGPGATNEKLFF.